This record concerns one T cell receptor beta chain sequence. Relative to the germline gene, one junction end is altered; a read error may explain this. The sample originates from a study of blood T cells in healthy people across ages. The donors, healthy Caucasians from Russia, were aged roughly 6 to 100. Extraction yielded at least 5.5 micrograms of total RNA per sample. CDR3 length: 16 amino acids. The germline V gene has CDR1 LNHNV and CDR2 YYDKDF (reference sequence). Primed by a sample-barcoded 5' primer and a J-beta primer mix, a second PCR proceeded for about 6 to 11 cycles. Every cDNA was tagged by a template-switch adaptor with 12 random nucleotides. One entry per CDR3 protein results from TCRdb running MiXCR on the 5' RACE reads. The table includes 1.5 million to 2 million distinct CDR3 sequences, 40% to 55% detected once.

The sample taken for sequencing was blood. The genes are TRBV15 and TRBJ2-1; TRBD2 matches at 8 bases. This sequence originates from a woman in her forties in good health. Here the CDR3 reads CATSRDAGGSYSEQFF. The CDR3 DNA sequence: TGTGCCACCAGCAGAGACGCGGGGGGATCCTACAGTGAGCAGTTCTTC.